This passage covers 26 T cell receptor beta chains from one sample sequenced in a study of blood T cell repertoires in COVID-19. Sequencing used immunoSEQ multiplex PCR; TCRdb keeps in-frame clones, though not all of them. Of around 300,000 clones listed, around 85% were seen once; the top ten hold roughly 2.1%. Sequencing was carried out using peripheral blood. The source of these receptors is a woman in her 30s who had recovered from COVID-19.

The chain couples TRBV7-9 to TRBJ2-7, with 9 positions matching TRBD1. Germline values: CDR1 SEHNR, CDR2 FQNEAQ (reference sequence). V was clipped by 5 bases and J by 6 bases; unmatched bases: 8. The CDR3 consists of 14 residues. CDR3 in amino acids: CASSPPQGAGEQYF. The CDR3 DNA sequence: TGTGCCAGCAGCCCGCCACAGGGGGCTGGCGAGCAGTACTTC.

V usage is TRBV7-9 and J usage is TRBJ2-7; no clear D. CDR1 is SEHNR, CDR2 FQNEAQ, per germline (reference sequence). Between the trimmed V and J ends, which lost 4 bases and 5 bases, there was a span of 12 bases. This CDR3 spans 13 amino acids. This chain's CDR3 is CASSSPRFHEQYF. As DNA, the CDR3 is TGTGCCAGCAGCTCACCCAGATTCCACGAGCAGTACTTC.

The rearrangement joins TRBV5-4 to TRBJ2-2, with 8 bases identical to TRBD1. CDR1 and CDR2 (germline): SGHNT, YYREEE (reference sequence). The trim removed 4 bases at V and 7 bases at J, leaving 9 bases unmatched. This CDR3 has 15 amino acids. CDR3 DNA: TGTGCCAGCAGCCGGAGGGACAGGAAAGGCGGGGAGCTGTTTTTT. The encoded protein is CASSRRDRKGGELFF.

Only one count was recorded for this clone. The chain recombines TRBV30 with TRBJ2-7, with D possibly being TRBD2 (5 bases). Trimming took off 4 bases at V and 0 bases at J, with 10 bases between the two ends. Germline V gives CDR1 GTSNPN, CDR2 SVGIG (reference sequence). The CDR3 contains 13 residues. CDR3: CAWIRGSSYEQYF. CDR3 nucleotides: TGTGCCTGGATCCGAGGGAGCTCCTACGAGCAGTACTTC. The full variable domain, rest sourced from reference TRBV30 and TRBJ2-7, is SQTIHQWPATLVQPVGSPLSLECTVEGTSNPNLYWYRQAAGRGLQLLFYSVGIGQISSEVPQNLSASRPQDRQFILSSKKLLLSDSGFYLCAWIRGSSYEQYFGPGTRLTVT.

The chain is built from TRBV18 and TRBJ2-1; the match to TRBD1 covers 8 bases. The length of the CDR3 is 15 residues. The junction had 10 bases not matched to a gene; V was cut back by 3 bases and J by 9 bases. Per the germline V gene, CDR1 is KGHSH and CDR2 is LQKENI. CDR3 residues: CASSPPQGAKGEQFF. The CDR3 coding sequence is TGTGCCAGCTCACCGCCGCAGGGGGCTAAGGGTGAGCAGTTCTTC.

The V call is TRBV19, the J call TRBJ1-1, with D perhaps matching TRBD1 (5 bases). CDR1 LNHDA and CDR2 SQIVND come from the germline V gene (reference sequence). Trimming left V 4 bases short and J 1 base short, with 7 bases between. The CDR3 is 13 residues long. The CDR3 region has the DNA TGTGCCAGTAGTACTGACAGGAACACTGAAGCTTTCTTT. Protein sequence: CASSTDRNTEAFF.

The chain combines TRBV12-3 or TRBV12-4 with TRBJ2-5, with D possibly matching TRBD1 (6 bases). There are 12 residues in the CDR3. Trimming shortened V by 8 bases and J by 3 bases, and 10 bases separated the two germline ends. CDR3 DNA sequence: TGTGCCAGCGGTAAGGGGGAAGAGACCCAGTACTTC. Protein product: CASGKGEETQYF.

The CDR3 coding sequence is TGTGCCAGCTCCCGGCTTATAGGGGATTCACCCCTCCACTTT. It translates to CASSRLIGDSPLHF. The V call is TRBV18, the J call TRBJ1-6, with D perhaps matching TRBD1 (5 bases). CDR3 length equals 14 residues. V dropped 6 bases and J dropped 8 bases, with 14 bases sitting between them. Germline V gene lookup returns CDR1 KGHSH and CDR2 LQKENI.

The rearrangement links TRBV5-4 to TRBJ2-1; 10 bases line up with TRBD1. The CDR3 totals 16 residues. The J segment lost 2 bases and the V segment lost 4 bases, leaving 6 bases of the junction unmatched. Per the germline V gene, CDR1 is SGHNT and CDR2 is YYREEE (reference sequence). CDR3 in DNA: TGTGCCAGCAGCACGACAGGGGGCGTCACCTACAATGAGCAGTTCTTC. Amino acids: CASSTTGGVTYNEQFF.

This chain links TRBV14 with TRBJ1-2, with D possibly being TRBD1 (6 bases). In germline, CDR1 is SGHDN, CDR2 FVKESK. The CDR3 has 15 amino acids. V lost 0 bases and J 2 bases, leaving 10 bases between the germline ends. CDR3 sequence: CASSQEWTANYGYTF. The CDR3 DNA is TGTGCCAGCAGCCAAGAATGGACAGCGAACTATGGCTACACCTTC.

The chain has TRBV5-1 and TRBJ2-5; 8 positions agree with TRBD2. This CDR3 comprises 16 residues. Germline V CDR1 and CDR2: SGHRS, YFSETQ. Trimming cost V 6 bases and J 0 bases; bases outside gene matches: 10. CDR3 coding DNA: TGCGCCAGCACTTTTAGCGGGGCACCGTACCAAGAGACCCAGTACTTC. Amino acid sequence: CASTFSGAPYQETQYF.

This chain joins TRBV5-4 and TRBJ1-2, with TRBD1 matching over 7 bases. Trimming removed 4 bases from V and 6 bases from J; junction bases left unmatched: 6. Germline CDR1 reads SGHNT; CDR2 reads YYREEE (reference sequence). The CDR3 runs to 13 residues. CDR3 sequence (DNA): TGTGCCAGCAGCACTAAACAGGGGAATGGCTACACCTTC. Protein product: CASSTKQGNGYTF.

V is TRBV2 and J is TRBJ1-4; D remains ambiguous. Germline CDR1 and CDR2: SNHLY and FYNNEI. The V end was cut by 6 bases, the J end by 11 bases, with 16 bases between. This CDR3 spans 13 amino acids. CDR3 in amino acids: CASSRIGELKLFF. The CDR3, as DNA: TGTGCCAGCAGCAGGATCGGGGAGTTGAAACTGTTTTTT.

This rearrangement joins TRBV9 to TRBJ1-3; possibly TRBD1 for D (5 bases). This CDR3 contains 14 residues. Germline V gene lookup returns CDR1 SGDLS and CDR2 YYNGEE. Trimming left V 6 bases short and J 3 bases short, with 13 bases between. DNA for the CDR3: TGTGCCAGCACCCTGGGGGGAAGTGGAAACACCATATATTTT. Protein sequence: CASTLGGSGNTIYF.

This clone appeared a single time. This chain uses TRBV28 with TRBJ1-4; 10 nucleotides line up with TRBD1. Germline trimming cut 5 bases from V and 8 bases from J; bases unmatched to any gene: 5. Germline CDR1 MDHEN, CDR2 SYDVKM. CDR3 length: 14 amino acids. The CDR3 DNA reads as TGTGCCAGCAGTACTATGACAGGGGGCGAAAAACTGTTTTTT. Its protein product is CASSTMTGGEKLFF.

Only one count was recorded for this clone. The CDR3 DNA sequence: TGTGCCAGCCGCCGGTGGCAGGGGGCCGGGGAGCTGTTTTTT. This encodes CASRRWQGAGELFF. The chain couples TRBV7-2 to TRBJ2-2; the match to TRBD1 covers 7 bases. This CDR3 is built from 14 residues. After removal of 8 bases from V and 6 bases from J, the junction contained 9 bases not matched to a gene. CDR1 is SGHTA and CDR2 is FQGNSA in the germline V gene. The full variable domain, completed using reference TRBV7-2 and TRBJ2-2, is GAGVSQSPSNKVTEKGKDVELRCDPISGHTALYWYRQSLGQGLEFLIYFQGNSAPDKSGLPSDRFSAERTGGSVSTLTIQRTQQEDSAVYLCASRRWQGAGELFFGEGSRLTVL.

This rearrangement joins TRBV3-1 (or the pseudogene TRBV3-2) to TRBJ2-7, with a possible D match to TRBD1 (8 bases). The CDR3 spans 15 residues. CDR1 is LGHDT and CDR2 is YNNKEL in the germline V gene (reference sequence). V shed 5 bases and J shed 5 bases, with 19 bases lying between them. CDR3 sequence: CASSVPGGQGNEQYF. CDR3 nucleotide sequence: TGTGCCAGCAGCGTGCCGGGAGGACAGGGAAACGAGCAGTACTTC.

The V gene is TRBV21-1, the J gene TRBJ2-7; TRBD2 was called by the table and not checked on the DNA. TRBV21-1 is flagged as a pseudogene. The CDR3 spans 13 residues. CDR3 residues: CASPSAGGCEQYF. The DNA for the CDR3 is TGTGCCAGCCCCAGCGCGGGCGGGTGTGAGCAGTACTTC.

This clone was observed many times. The V call is TRBV11-2, the J call TRBJ2-7; 7 nucleotides line up with TRBD1. The CDR3 is 15 amino acids. V shed 4 bases and J 0 bases; nucleotides not matched to a gene: 6. Germline V lookup: CDR1 SGHAT, CDR2 FQNNGV. For the CDR3, the DNA is TGTGCCAGCAGCTCGATTTACAGGGGCTCCTACGAGCAGTACTTC. Its protein is CASSSIYRGSYEQYF.

The chain combines TRBV11-2 with TRBJ2-7; the D gene is possibly TRBD1 (5 bases). CDR3 size: 16 residues. With 5 bases removed from V and 0 bases from J, the gap between germline ends came to 17 bases. Germline assignment: CDR1 SGHAT and CDR2 FQNNGV. CDR3 in DNA: TGTGCCAGCAGCCCCCGGGCACAGGTTAACTCCTACGAGCAGTACTTC. Translating it yields CASSPRAQVNSYEQYF.

This sequence joins TRBV13 and TRBJ1-1; no clear D. Trimming pared 5 bases from V and 1 base from J, leaving 8 bases between. Germline loops: CDR1 PRHDT, CDR2 FYEKMQ (reference sequence). The CDR3 has 13 residues. The CDR3 nucleotides are TGTGCCAGCAGCATCGAACAGAACACTGAAGCTTTCTTT. The encoded protein is CASSIEQNTEAFF.

V gene TRBV5-4 combines with J gene TRBJ2-7, with TRBD2 identical over 10 bases. V was pared by 3 bases and J by 1 base, with 4 bases of the junction left unmatched. In germline, CDR1 is SGHNT, CDR2 YYREEE (reference sequence). The CDR3 is 15 amino acids. In DNA, the CDR3 is TGTGCCAGCAGCTCTCTAGCGGGGGCATCCTACGAGCAGTACTTC. Translating it yields CASSSLAGASYEQYF.

The chain has TRBV7-9 and TRBJ2-5; D perhaps matches TRBD1 (6 bases). Germline lookup yields CDR1 SEHNR and CDR2 FQNEAQ (reference sequence). Trimming took 4 bases from V and 1 from J, leaving 19 bases between them. The CDR3 loop spans 17 amino acids. CDR3 DNA: TGTGCCAGCAGCTCAAAACAGGGCCTCTCCTTCCAAGAGACCCAGTACTTC. Its protein is CASSSKQGLSFQETQYF. Full variable domain (outside the CDR3, taken from reference TRBV7-9 and TRBJ2-5): DTGVSQNPRHKITKRGQNVTFRCDPISEHNRLYWYRQTLGQGPEFLTYFQNEAQLEKSRLLSDRFSAERPKGSFSTLEIQRTEQGDSAMYLCASSSKQGLSFQETQYFGPGTRLLVL.

The rearrangement uses TRBV15 and TRBJ2-1, with a possible D match to TRBD1 (6 bases). Germline CDR1 LNHNV, CDR2 YYDKDF (reference sequence). V lost 4 bases to trimming and J lost 12 bases, with 13 bases between them. The CDR3 is 12 residues long. In DNA, the CDR3 is TGTGCCACCAGCAACCGGGACAAGGGGCAGTTCTTC. Translating it yields CATSNRDKGQFF.

This rearrangement joins TRBV24-1 to TRBJ1-1; D is possibly TRBD1 (5 bases). The germline CDR1 and CDR2 sequences are KGHDR and SFDVKD. The ends were cut back, 4 bases at V and 4 bases at J, with 9 bases in the middle. The CDR3 is 13 residues long. The CDR3 sequence is CATSEGGGTEAFF. The CDR3 bases are TGTGCCACCAGTGAGGGGGGGGGCACTGAAGCTTTCTTT.

The chain couples TRBV7-8 to TRBJ1-1; 7 nucleotides line up with TRBD1. Unmatched junction bases numbered 4, after V lost 5 bases and J lost 1 base. Looked up from germline, CDR1 is SGHVS and CDR2 is FQNEAQ. The CDR3 is 14 residues long. CDR3 region: CASSLTGANTEAFF. In DNA, the CDR3 is TGTGCCAGCAGCCTCACAGGGGCGAACACTGAAGCTTTCTTT.